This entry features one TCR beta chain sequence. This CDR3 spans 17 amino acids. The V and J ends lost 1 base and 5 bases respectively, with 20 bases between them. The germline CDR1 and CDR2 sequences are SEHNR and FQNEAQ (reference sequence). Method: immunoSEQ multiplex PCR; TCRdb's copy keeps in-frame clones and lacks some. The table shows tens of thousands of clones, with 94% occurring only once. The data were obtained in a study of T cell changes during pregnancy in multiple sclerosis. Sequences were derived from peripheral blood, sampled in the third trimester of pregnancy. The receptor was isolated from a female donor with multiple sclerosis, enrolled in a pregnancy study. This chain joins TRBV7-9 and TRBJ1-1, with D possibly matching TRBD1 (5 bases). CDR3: CASSLDPGRGGLTEAFF. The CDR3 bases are TGTGCCAGCAGCTTAGATCCCGGACGGGGGGGGTTAACTGAAGCTTTCTTT.